Below are 15 T cell receptor beta chains sequenced from a single sample in a study of PD-1 blockade in classical Hodgkin lymphoma. All patients experienced relapse after autologous stem cell transplantation, and brentuximab vedotin exposure was variable. The protocol was immunoSEQ multiplex PCR, while the TCRdb copy is restricted to in-frame clones and leaves out a portion. This table holds 90,000 to 100,000 clones, 81% found once. The sample consisted of peripheral blood mononuclear cells (PBMCs), taken before the second cycle of nivolumab. Receptors were obtained from a human donor with classical Hodgkin lymphoma.

V gene TRBV19 combines with J gene TRBJ1-2, with a weak D call TRBD1 (6 bases). CDR1 LNHDA and CDR2 SQIVND come from the germline V gene (reference sequence). This CDR3 has 15 residues. V lost 0 bases and J 7 bases, leaving 15 bases between the germline ends. The CDR3 loop is CASSIDLMGARGYTF. The CDR3 DNA is TGTGCCAGTAGTATAGATCTGATGGGGGCGCGTGGCTACACCTTC.

The chain's CDR3 is CASSPLEQGEQFF. CDR3 bases: TGTGCCAGCAGTCCCCTCGAACAGGGGGAGCAGTTCTTC. The V and J genes are TRBV6-6 and TRBJ2-1; TRBD1 agrees at 7 bases. This CDR3 spans 13 amino acids. V shed 5 bases and J 10 bases; nucleotides not matched to a gene: 8. Germline-derived CDR1 and CDR2 are MNHNY and SVGAGI (reference sequence).

This clone came up once. The CDR3 here is CASRSGAKNIQYF. In DNA, the CDR3 is TGTGCCAGCAGGAGTGGGGCCAAAAACATTCAGTACTTC. This sequence joins TRBV6-4 and TRBJ2-4; D unresolved. This CDR3 is built from 13 residues. Trimming pared 6 bases from V and 1 base from J, leaving 7 bases between. Germline V gives CDR1 MRHNA, CDR2 SNTAGT.

V usage is TRBV7-2 and J usage is TRBJ1-1; 8 bases fit TRBD1. Germline V gene sequence: CDR1 SGHTA, CDR2 FQGNSA. This CDR3 spans 14 amino acids. After removal of 4 bases from V and 5 bases from J, the junction contained 6 bases not matched to a gene. CDR3 protein: CASSSDRGGTEAFF. The CDR3 bases are TGTGCCAGCAGCTCCGACAGGGGCGGTACTGAAGCTTTCTTT.

The CDR3 DNA reads TGTGCCAGCAGCCAAAGGGACAGGAACACCGGGGAGCTGTTTTTT. It yields the protein CASSQRDRNTGELFF. The rearrangement uses TRBV4-2 and TRBJ2-2, with 7 bases lining up with TRBD1. This CDR3 has 15 residues. Trimming removed 2 bases from V and 1 base from J; junction bases left unmatched: 1. CDR1 LGHNA and CDR2 YNFKEQ come from the germline V gene.

This chain links TRBV5-8 with TRBJ2-7; D is perhaps TRBD2 (6 bases). The CDR3 runs 14 residues. Germline V CDR1 and CDR2: SGHTS, YDEGEE. V lost 3 bases and J 6 bases, leaving 16 bases between the germline ends. The CDR3 loop is CASSSHRRGGEQYF. CDR3 DNA sequence: TGTGCCAGCAGCTCCCACCGTAGGGGAGGCGAGCAGTACTTC.

The chain employs TRBV7-2 and TRBJ2-3; D is possibly TRBD1 or TRBD2 (7 bases each). The CDR3 has 16 amino acids. Trimming left V 5 bases short and J 1 base short, with 16 bases between. Germline V lookup: CDR1 SGHTA, CDR2 FQGNSA. This CDR3 is CASSTRGGGGTDTQYF. The CDR3 DNA reads TGTGCCAGCAGCACCAGGGGGGGAGGGGGCACAGATACGCAGTATTTT. The whole variable domain, filled in from reference TRBV7-2 and TRBJ2-3, reads GAGVSQSPSNKVTEKGKDVELRCDPISGHTALYWYRQSLGQGLEFLIYFQGNSAPDKSGLPSDRFSAERTGGSVSTLTIQRTQQEDSAVYLCASSTRGGGGTDTQYFGPGTRLTVL.

V and J are TRBV18 and TRBJ1-5; D unresolved. CDR1 and CDR2 from the germline V gene are KGHSH and LQKENI. V was shortened by 1 base and J by 4 bases, with 14 bases between the two germline ends. The CDR3 is 16 amino acids. In nucleotides, the CDR3 is TGTGCCAGCTCACCACAGGCGGCTAACGGGAATCAGCCCCAGCATTTT. It codes for CASSPQAANGNQPQHF.

The genes are TRBV5-5 and TRBJ1-2; D gene unclear. The germline V gene encodes CDR1 SGHKS and CDR2 YYEKEE (reference sequence). The CDR3 covers 12 residues. Trimming pared 4 bases from V and 0 bases from J, leaving 4 bases between. CDR3 DNA: TGTGCCAGCAGCACAGCTAACTATGGCTACACCTTC. Encoded protein: CASSTANYGYTF.

This chain connects TRBV5-8 to TRBJ1-3; the D is unclear. Germline-derived CDR1 and CDR2 are SGHTS and YDEGEE. The CDR3 length is 18 residues. Trimming cost V 4 bases and J 3 bases, with 23 bases left between them. The CDR3 nucleotides read TGTGCCAGCAGCGCCGCATTCCCCTCGACCGCGGGTGGAAACACCATATATTTT. Translating it yields CASSAAFPSTAGGNTIYF.

The chain links TRBV7-2 to TRBJ2-1; 11 bases agree with TRBD2. The junction had 6 bases not matched to a gene; V was cut back by 0 bases and J by 8 bases. The CDR3 spans 16 residues. Germline V gene data show CDR1 as SGHTA and CDR2 as FQGNSA. The CDR3 spells CASSLAPSGRIHEQFF. The CDR3 bases are TGTGCCAGCAGCTTAGCACCTAGCGGGAGGATCCATGAGCAGTTCTTC.

This clone appeared a single time. J is TRBJ2-1 and V is TRBV2, with TRBD2 matching over 9 bases. The CDR3 contains 15 residues. Per germline, CDR1 SNHLY and CDR2 FYNNEI. Germline trimming cut 4 bases from V and 9 bases from J; bases unmatched to any gene: 10. CDR3: CASSVSQREEGEQFF. DNA for the CDR3: TGTGCCAGCAGTGTTTCTCAGCGGGAGGAAGGTGAGCAGTTCTTC.

This clone has only a few counts. V is TRBV19 and J is TRBJ1-1, with D possibly being TRBD1 (5 bases). Germline V CDR1 and CDR2: LNHDA, SQIVND (reference sequence). V lost 3 bases and J 0 bases, leaving 8 bases between the germline ends. The CDR3 has 14 amino acids. DNA for the CDR3: TGTGCCAGTAGTATTGAAGGGGTGAACACTGAAGCTTTCTTT. Its protein product is CASSIEGVNTEAFF.

The sample holds a few counts of this clone. The CDR3 bases are TGTGCCAGCAGCTCCAGGACTAGGGACAATGAGCAGTTCTTC. It codes for CASSSRTRDNEQFF. The chain has TRBV9 and TRBJ2-1, with 7 bases aligning to TRBD2. This CDR3 has 14 amino acids. Looked up from germline, CDR1 is SGDLS and CDR2 is YYNGEE. The ends lost 4 bases at V and 5 bases at J; junction bases unmatched: 6.

The chain uses TRBV10-3 and TRBJ2-3; 7 nucleotides match TRBD2. Germline lookup yields CDR1 ENHRY and CDR2 SYGVKD. This CDR3 comprises 13 residues. The trim removed 4 bases at V and 9 bases at J, leaving 7 bases unmatched. CDR3 sequence: CAISGDSGPTQYF. The CDR3 coding sequence is TGTGCCATCAGTGGGGATAGCGGGCCGACGCAGTATTTT.